In this sample, the clone carrying this TCR beta chain turned up once. Its antigen is not known. The CDR3 totals 14 residues. Per the germline V gene, CDR1 is SGHVS and CDR2 is FQNEAQ. With 60 Vbeta and 13 Jbeta primers, the PCR was carried out. The protocol was immunoSEQ multiplex PCR, while the TCRdb copy is restricted to in-frame clones and leaves out a portion. The table lists around 200,000 clones, around 89% of them singletons. These data are taken from a study of cytomegalovirus exposure and HLA in healthy donors. Whole-study results and caveats: Clonal expansion, a later analysis showed, was greater in HLA-associated TCR beta chains than in equally common others. Analyses of presence/absence relied on an assumption of roughly uniform sequencing depth across donors. In a later analysis, a missense DCLRE1C variant was linked to TCR beta V- and J-gene trimming. Within an earlier analysis, most TCR beta V segments proved productive either about 90% or about 30% of the time.

The sequencing input was PBMCs. The sequence came from a woman between 18 and 30 years old in good health and CMV-seronegative. This sequence joins TRBV7-8 and TRBJ2-5; 7 bases fit TRBD2. The J call may be incorrect, as the DNA end agrees better with TRBJ2-7. CDR3 residues: CASSLLAEFHEQYF. CDR3 DNA sequence: TGTGCCAGCAGCTTACTAGCGGAGTTCCACGAGCAGTACTTC.